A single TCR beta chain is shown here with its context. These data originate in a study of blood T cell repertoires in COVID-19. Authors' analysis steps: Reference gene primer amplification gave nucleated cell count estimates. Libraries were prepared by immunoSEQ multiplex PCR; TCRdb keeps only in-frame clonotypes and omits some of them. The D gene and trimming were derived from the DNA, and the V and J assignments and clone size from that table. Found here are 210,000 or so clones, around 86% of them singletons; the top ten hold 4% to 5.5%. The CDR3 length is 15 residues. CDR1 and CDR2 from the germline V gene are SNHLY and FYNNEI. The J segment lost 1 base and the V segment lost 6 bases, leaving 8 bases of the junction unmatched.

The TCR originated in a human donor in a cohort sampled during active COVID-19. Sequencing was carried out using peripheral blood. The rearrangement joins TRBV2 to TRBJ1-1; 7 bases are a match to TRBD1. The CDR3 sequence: CASRGRQGKNTEAFF. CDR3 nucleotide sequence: TGTGCCAGCAGGGGTCGACAGGGTAAGAACACTGAAGCTTTCTTT.